The T cell receptor beta chain under discussion was sequenced for a study of blood T cell repertoires in COVID-19. Study context: Sample material is recorded as cDNA or gDNA derived from T cells, B-cell-depleted T cells, or PBMCs.

Trimming cost V 2 bases and J 7 bases, with 14 bases left between them. The CDR3 covers 14 residues. CDR1 LNHDA and CDR2 SQIVND come from the germline V gene (reference sequence). Libraries were prepared by immunoSEQ multiplex PCR; TCRdb keeps only in-frame clonotypes and omits some of them. Of 50,000 to 65,000 clones listed, 89% are singletons. Sequenced material: peripheral blood. V usage is TRBV19 and J usage is TRBJ1-2; tentatively, D is TRBD1 (5 bases). The sequence derives from a man aged 60-69 years with active COVID-19. The CDR3 spells CASSISAGQSGYTF. CDR3 nucleotides: TGTGCCAGTAGTATATCGGCAGGGCAATCTGGCTACACCTTC. The full variable domain, with the rest looked up from reference TRBV19 and TRBJ1-2, is DGGITQSPKYLFRKEGQNVTLSCEQNLNHDAMYWYRQDPGQGLRLIYYSQIVNDFQKGDIAEGYSVSREKKESFPLTVTSAQKNPTAFYLCASSISAGQSGYTFGSGTRLTVV.